The 21 T cell receptor beta chains below come from one sample, sequenced in a study of siplizumab effects on memory and regulatory T cells. Some clones are missing from TCRdb's copy, which holds only in-frame ones; the method was immunoSEQ multiplex PCR. The data show approximately 100,000 clones, about 90% seen once. Input material: CD4+ T cells sorted from blood. All receptors come from a human donor in good health. Some clones in this sample may be carry-over from other donors' samples.

J is TRBJ1-1 and V is TRBV5-4; TRBD1 is a possible D gene (5 bases). V was cut by 4 bases and J by 0 bases, with 13 bases left in between. This CDR3 has 15 amino acids. Germline-derived CDR1 and CDR2 are SGHNT and YYREEE (reference sequence). CDR3 coding DNA: TGTGCCAGCAGCCCCCATGGGGGGATGAACACTGAAGCTTTCTTT. Translated: CASSPHGGMNTEAFF.

The chain has TRBV25-1 and TRBJ1-6; TRBD1 aligns across 7 bases. The CDR3 consists of 14 residues. Germline V gene lookup returns CDR1 MGHDK and CDR2 SYGVNS. With 6 bases clipped from V and 10 bases from J, the junction kept 9 bases outside the gene matches. The CDR3 region has the DNA TGTGCCAGCAGCCCCCCGACAGGGCAATCACCCCTCCACTTT. Encoded protein: CASSPPTGQSPLHF.

This chain joins TRBV30 and TRBJ1-3; perhaps TRBD1 as D (6 bases). Trimming removed 2 bases from V and 5 bases from J, with 16 bases in between. The CDR3 loop spans 15 amino acids. Germline V lookup: CDR1 GTSNPN, CDR2 SVGIG (reference sequence). The CDR3 region is CAWSPKSGARNTIYF. In DNA, the CDR3 is TGTGCCTGGAGTCCCAAATCAGGGGCACGAAACACCATATATTTT. The full variable domain, with the rest looked up from reference TRBV30 and TRBJ1-3, is SQTIHQWPATLVQPVGSPLSLECTVEGTSNPNLYWYRQAAGRGLQLLFYSVGIGQISSEVPQNLSASRPQDRQFILSSKKLLLSDSGFYLCAWSPKSGARNTIYFGEGSWLTVV.

This chain connects TRBV10-2 to TRBJ2-1, with D maybe TRBD1 (6 bases). CDR1 is WSHSY, CDR2 SAAADI, per germline. V was clipped by 6 bases and J by 4 bases, with 13 bases between them. CDR3 length equals 14 residues. The chain's CDR3 is CASRGAYWYNEQFF. The CDR3 bases are TGCGCCAGCAGGGGGGCTTACTGGTACAATGAGCAGTTCTTC.

The chain employs TRBV6-5 and TRBJ1-6, with no clear D. CDR3 length equals 14 residues. Trimming left V 6 bases short and J 6 bases short, with 12 bases between. From germline, CDR1 is MNHEY and CDR2 SVGAGI. The CDR3 loop is CASRTARGNSPLHF. The CDR3 nucleotides are TGTGCCAGCAGAACGGCTCGGGGTAATTCACCCCTCCACTTT.

V gene TRBV7-8 combines with J gene TRBJ1-3, with D tentatively TRBD1 (6 bases). CDR3 length: 16 amino acids. The germline gives CDR1 SGHVS, CDR2 FQNEAQ. The V gene lost 4 bases and the J gene lost 4 bases, with 17 bases spanning the gap. The CDR3 loop is CASSYRTASSGNTIYF. Here the CDR3 DNA reads TGTGCCAGCAGCTACAGGACAGCCAGTAGCGGAAACACCATATATTTT.

The rearrangement uses TRBV2 and TRBJ2-1, with 9 bases matching TRBD2. The CDR3 loop spans 15 amino acids. Germline V gene lookup returns CDR1 SNHLY and CDR2 FYNNEI. The V gene end was trimmed by 6 bases and the J gene end by 7 bases; junction bases not matched to a gene: 10. CDR3 bases: TGTGCCAGCAGGTCACCTGGACTAGCGTGGAATGAGCAGTTCTTC. This codes for CASRSPGLAWNEQFF.

CDR3 residues: CASSLQPGQEQFF. CDR3 nucleotide sequence: TGTGCCAGCAGCTTACAGCCGGGACAGGAGCAGTTCTTC. The V call is TRBV7-3, the J call TRBJ2-1; 7 nucleotides agree with TRBD1. This CDR3 is 13 amino acids long. Germline loops: CDR1 SGHTA, CDR2 FQGTGA. The trim removed 2 bases at V and 10 bases at J, leaving 5 bases unmatched.

V is TRBV19 and J is TRBJ2-4, with D perhaps assigned TRBD1 or TRBD2 (5 bases each). CDR1 LNHDA and CDR2 SQIVND come from the germline V gene (reference sequence). Trimming stripped 1 base from V and 4 bases from J, with 11 bases between. This CDR3 comprises 15 residues. CDR3 in amino acids: CASSIGWDGKNIQYF. CDR3 bases: TGTGCCAGTAGTATAGGGTGGGACGGTAAAAACATTCAGTACTTC.

V usage is TRBV5-1 and J usage is TRBJ2-2; TRBD2 aligns across 13 bases. Germline-derived CDR1 and CDR2 are SGHRS and YFSETQ. The CDR3 spans 15 residues. After removal of 7 bases from V and 1 base from J, the junction contained 1 base not matched to a gene. The CDR3 sequence: CASRLAGGNTGELFF. DNA for the CDR3: TGCGCCAGCCGACTAGCGGGAGGGAACACCGGGGAGCTGTTTTTT.

The chain couples TRBV12-5 to TRBJ2-5; 13 bases align to TRBD2. The germline V gene has CDR1 LGHNT and CDR2 FRNRAP. Losses at the gene ends were 1 base for V and 5 bases for J; bases not matched to a gene: 1. CDR3 length: 15 amino acids. This CDR3 is CASGLGTSGSETQYF. CDR3 sequence (DNA): TGTGCTAGTGGTTTGGGGACTAGCGGGAGTGAGACCCAGTACTTC. Full variable domain (missing parts from reference TRBV12-5 and TRBJ2-5): DARVTQTPRHKVTEMGQEVTMRCQPILGHNTVFWYRQTMMQGLELLAYFRNRAPLDDSGMPKDRFSAEMPDATLATLKIQPSEPRDSAVYFCASGLGTSGSETQYFGPGTRLLVL.

This clone has just a few counts. V is TRBV7-3 and J is TRBJ1-2; D remains ambiguous. The V and J ends lost 4 bases and 4 bases respectively, with 10 bases between them. The CDR3 consists of 13 residues. The germline V gene has CDR1 SGHTA and CDR2 FQGTGA. As DNA, the CDR3 is TGTGCCAGCAGCTCAACAGTCTTCTATGGCTACACCTTC. It yields the protein CASSSTVFYGYTF.

This chain uses TRBV5-5 with TRBJ1-2; no definite D call. The CDR3 has 13 amino acids. Germline V gene data show CDR1 as SGHKS and CDR2 as YYEKEE (reference sequence). V shed 0 bases and J shed 5 bases, with 8 bases lying between them. CDR3 loop: CASSLAASYGYTF. For the CDR3, the DNA is TGTGCCAGCAGCTTGGCTGCTTCTTATGGCTACACCTTC. Using reference TRBV5-5 and TRBJ1-2 for the parts outside the CDR3, the full variable domain is DAGVTQSPTHLIKTRGQQVTLRCSPISGHKSVSWYQQVLGQGPQFIFQYYEKEERGRGNFPDRFSARQFPNYSSELNVNALLLGDSALYLCASSLAASYGYTFGSGTRLTVV.

J is TRBJ2-7 and V is TRBV7-3; D tentatively reads TRBD1 or TRBD2 (7 bases each). The V gene's germline CDR1 is SGHTA and CDR2 FQGTGA. V dropped 4 bases and J dropped 0 bases, with 13 bases sitting between them. The CDR3 extends over 15 amino acids. The CDR3 DNA reads TGTGCCAGCAGCTCAGGGGGAGGGGACTCCTACGAGCAGTACTTC. Translated, it gives CASSSGGGDSYEQYF.

The chain recombines TRBV10-3 with TRBJ1-1; D is unresolved. This CDR3 contains 15 residues. Trimming left V 3 bases short and J 0 bases short, with 11 bases between. Germline loops: CDR1 ENHRY, CDR2 SYGVKD. This CDR3 reads CAISDSRTLNTEAFF. The CDR3 DNA reads TGTGCCATCAGTGACAGTCGGACTCTGAACACTGAAGCTTTCTTT.

Here the CDR3 reads CASSIVGLGGHGYTF. The CDR3 DNA is TGTGCCAGTAGTATAGTTGGGCTGGGGGGCCATGGCTACACCTTC. The chain uses TRBV19 and TRBJ1-2, with D possibly TRBD1 on 6 matching bases. This CDR3 contains 15 residues. Looked up from germline, CDR1 is LNHDA and CDR2 is SQIVND (reference sequence). The V and J ends lost 1 base and 6 bases respectively, with 15 bases between them.

The V gene is TRBV11-2, the J gene TRBJ2-7; TRBD1 is a possible D gene (6 bases). This CDR3 is built from 15 residues. The germline V gene encodes CDR1 SGHAT and CDR2 FQNNGV. The V end was cut by 5 bases, the J end by 2 bases, with 16 bases between. CDR3 DNA sequence: TGTGCCAGCAGCCCCTCAGGGGACCCGACCTACGAGCAGTACTTC. Translated: CASSPSGDPTYEQYF.

The chain joins TRBV7-3 to TRBJ1-2; no clear D gene. V was trimmed by 4 bases and J by 3 bases, leaving 9 bases between them. Germline V gene sequence: CDR1 SGHTA, CDR2 FQGTGA. The CDR3 is 13 amino acids. For the CDR3, the DNA is TGTGCCAGCAGCTCCGGCGCCGACTATGGCTACACCTTC. It yields the protein CASSSGADYGYTF.

CDR3 nucleotides: TGTGCCAGCAGTTTATCTAGCGGGAGTTTCTACGAGCAGTACTTC. It codes for CASSLSSGSFYEQYF. The rearrangement links TRBV27 to TRBJ2-7; TRBD2 aligns across 9 bases. Germline CDR1 is MNHEY and CDR2 is SMNVEV (reference sequence). The CDR3 contains 15 residues. The J segment lost 3 bases and the V segment lost 0 bases, leaving 3 bases of the junction unmatched.

The chain links TRBV28 to TRBJ2-7, with TRBD1 as a possible D gene (5 bases). With 3 bases removed from V and 6 bases from J, the gap between germline ends came to 15 bases. CDR1 is MDHEN, CDR2 SYDVKM, per germline. The CDR3 totals 14 residues. The DNA of the CDR3 is TGTGCCAGCAGTTTGTATGGGGCCCAAGGCGAGCAGTACTTC. It specifies CASSLYGAQGEQYF.

Comments on this clone: An end of the junction differs from the germline gene, which may be a read error. This chain links TRBV29-1 with TRBJ1-2, with a weak D call TRBD1 (6 bases). Per germline, CDR1 SQVTM and CDR2 ANQGSEA. The length of the CDR3 is 12 residues. CDR3: CSVQSPDSVIAF. The DNA for the CDR3 is TGCAGCGTGCAGTCCCCGGACAGCGTGATCGCCTTC.